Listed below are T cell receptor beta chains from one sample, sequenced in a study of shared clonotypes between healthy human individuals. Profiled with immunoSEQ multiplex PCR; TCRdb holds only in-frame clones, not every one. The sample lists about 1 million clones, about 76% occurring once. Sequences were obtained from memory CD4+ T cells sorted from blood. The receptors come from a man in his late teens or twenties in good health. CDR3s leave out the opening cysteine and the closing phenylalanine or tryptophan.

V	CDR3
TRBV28	ASSFGRRGAF
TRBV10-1	ASSAGGRSPNTGELF
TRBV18	ASRTGIEAF
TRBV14	ASSLSAGPTQY
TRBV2	ASSGQGATYEQY
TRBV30	AWGRRHTEAF
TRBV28	ASSKGGFGYGYT
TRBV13	ASSLSVLAASYNEQF
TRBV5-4	ASSGTVRNTEAF
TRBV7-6	ASSAGTKEQPQH
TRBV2	ASSISGTSGRATSYNEQF
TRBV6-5	ATFPSGRYGYT
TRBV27	ASRLEVNRANTGELF
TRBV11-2	ASLGLGDSPLH
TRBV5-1	ASGPGAGANVLT
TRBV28	ASSLAGGSTGELF
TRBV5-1	ASSPEGRGYT
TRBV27	ASSPGVFYEQY
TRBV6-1	ASSEIGRAGELF
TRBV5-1	ASAGMRNTGELF
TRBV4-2	ASSQDSGGAGETQY
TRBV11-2	ASSPSGTGVAKNIQY
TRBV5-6	ASSLIPGGPIEQY
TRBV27	ASSLEGLGANVLT
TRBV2	ASSLRRGYEQY
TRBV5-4	ASSGDRVGVGTQY
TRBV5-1	ASSPTSYNEQF
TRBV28	ASSLGRYNQPQH
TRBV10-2	ASSESRPGLTYEQY
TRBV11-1	ASSFLAGGVNEQF
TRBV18	ASSRQGASTEAF
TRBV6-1	ASSEIEGVGNIQY
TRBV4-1	ASSQVGLTSYNEQF
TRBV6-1	ASSSPGIEQY
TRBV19	ASRGARGTPAGAGANVLT
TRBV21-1	ASSTRRGQDTGELF
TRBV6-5	ASSSDPYYGYT
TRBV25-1	ASRSHTGVENIETQY
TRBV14	ASSQGAGVKQY
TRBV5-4	ASSLSLRGRIPEQF
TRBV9	ASSVATGGPNSPLH
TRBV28	ASTYSSQPQH
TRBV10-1	ASSPGTKGETQY
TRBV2	ASRGFATNEKLF
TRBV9	ASSPLAGGRETQY
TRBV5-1	ASSSQEGPLH
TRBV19	ASIGLPGTGGAGELF
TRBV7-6	ASSSVRSPSSTDTQY
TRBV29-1	SVEEGAQIYNEQF